This entry describes one TCR beta chain. Profiling relied on immunoSEQ multiplex PCR, and the TCRdb table lists in-frame clones only, not all of them. This sample has more than 90,000 clones, with roughly 95% found just once. The data belong to a study of technical replicates of blood from several donors. Trimming took 4 bases from V and 6 from J; bases not matched to a gene: 9. The CDR3 is 14 residues long. The germline V gene has CDR1 WSHSY and CDR2 SAAADI. The receptor's source is a human donor in good health. The sample taken for sequencing was T cells isolated from PBMCs. The chain combines TRBV10-2 with TRBJ2-7; TRBD1 matches at 7 bases. CDR3 nucleotide sequence: TGCGCCAGCAGTGGACTAAAGACAGGGTTCGAGCAGTACTTC. Translation: CASSGLKTGFEQYF.